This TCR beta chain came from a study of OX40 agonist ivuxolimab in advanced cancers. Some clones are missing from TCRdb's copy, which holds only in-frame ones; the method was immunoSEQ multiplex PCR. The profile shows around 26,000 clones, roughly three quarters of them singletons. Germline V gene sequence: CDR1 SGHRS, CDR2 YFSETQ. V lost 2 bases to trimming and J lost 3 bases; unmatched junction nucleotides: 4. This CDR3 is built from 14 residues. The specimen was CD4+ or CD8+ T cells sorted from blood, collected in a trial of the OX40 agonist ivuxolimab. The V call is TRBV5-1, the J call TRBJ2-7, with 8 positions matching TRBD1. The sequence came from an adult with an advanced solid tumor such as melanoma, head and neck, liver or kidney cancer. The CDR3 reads CASSFTGQGYEQYF. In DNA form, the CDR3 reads TGCGCCAGCAGCTTCACCGGACAGGGCTACGAGCAGTACTTC.